This is a list of T cell receptor beta chains from one sample in a study of blood T cell repertoires in COVID-19. Measured with immunoSEQ multiplex PCR; TCRdb has only the in-frame clones, and not every one. Here the sample spans around 130,000 clones, roughly 80% being singletons. Sequencing was carried out using PBMCs or T cells enriched from blood (not recorded which). The receptor set was obtained from a woman between 18 and 29 years old who had been exposed to COVID-19. CDR3s include the opening cysteine and the closing phenylalanine or tryptophan. The order of the fields is J gene, V gene, D gene, clone size, CDR3 protein, CDR3 DNA. D genes are given only for firm matches. Only part of the rows carry a size: once, few, many, or a class if the clone is expanded.

TRBJ1-1	TRBV27	NA	NA	CASSLLTKVGNAEAFF	TGTGCCAGCAGTTTATTGACCAAAGTCGGGAACGCTGAAGCTTTCTTT
TRBJ2-7	TRBV21-1	NA	NA	CASSKSWSRDRAGRAYEQYF	TGTGCCAGCAGCAAAAGCTGGTCCCGGGACAGGGCCGGTCGCGCCTACGAGCAGTACTTC
TRBJ2-2	TRBV5-4	NA	few	CASSTQGPGELFF	TGTGCCAGCAGCACTCAGGGGCCCGGGGAGCTGTTTTTT
TRBJ2-1	TRBV18	TRBD2	NA	CASSPPSSGRNNEQFF	TGTGCCAGCTCACCACCGTCTAGCGGGAGAAATAATGAGCAGTTCTTC
TRBJ2-2	TRBV5-1	NA	once	CASSPQLSGSGELFF	TGCGCCAGCAGCCCACAACTGTCGGGTTCCGGGGAGCTGTTTTTT
TRBJ2-3	TRBV6-4	TRBD2	few	CASSESRSGGDTQYF	TGTGCCAGCAGTGAATCGCGGTCGGGGGGAGATACGCAGTATTTT
TRBJ1-5	TRBV28	TRBD1	NA	CASNPGQGASQPQHF	TGTGCCAGCAATCCGGGACAGGGGGCGTCTCAGCCCCAGCATTTT
TRBJ2-2	TRBV11-3	TRBD2	NA	CASSLGGRLGAGELFF	TGTGCCAGCAGCTTAGGCGGGAGGCTCGGTGCCGGGGAGCTGTTTTTT
TRBJ2-7	TRBV11-3	TRBD2	NA	CASSQTSGSSYEQYF	TGTGCCAGCAGCCAAACTAGCGGGAGCTCCTACGAGCAGTACTTC
TRBJ1-6	TRBV19	TRBD1	NA	CAVQGLGRSPLHF	TGTGCCGTACAGGGGCTCGGGAGATCACCCCTCCACTTT
TRBJ2-7	TRBV28	TRBD2	NA	CASRSGTNYEQYF	TGTGCCAGCAGATCCGGGACTAACTACGAGCAGTACTTC
TRBJ1-2	TRBV18	TRBD1	NA	CASSSDRAYGYTF	TGTGCCAGCTCATCGGACAGGGCTTATGGCTACACCTTC
TRBJ2-1	TRBV5-1	TRBD2	NA	CASSPGASGYNEQFF	TGCGCCAGCAGCCCCGGGGCTAGCGGATACAATGAGCAGTTCTTC
TRBJ1-4	TRBV7-9	TRBD1	NA	CASSLGDRGANEKLFF	TGTGCCAGCAGCTTAGGAGACAGGGGAGCTAATGAAAAACTGTTTTTT
TRBJ1-2	TRBV15	TRBD1	once	CATSRVQGANYGYTF	TGTGCCACCAGCAGAGTACAGGGGGCTAACTATGGCTACACCTTC
TRBJ2-7	TRBV3-1/TRBV3-2	NA	NA	CASSLGSSDGGQYF	TGTGCCAGCAGCCTTGGTAGCAGCGACGGGGGGCAGTACTTC
TRBJ2-1	TRBV29-1	NA	NA	CSVERADNEQFF	TGCAGCGTTGAACGCGCCGACAATGAGCAGTTCTTC
TRBJ2-7	TRBV19	NA	NA	CASQTPGSYEQYF	TGTGCCAGTCAAACCCCAGGGTCCTACGAGCAGTACTTC
TRBJ1-2	TRBV7-2	NA	NA	CASSLGSGFNYGYTF	TGTGCCAGCAGCTTAGGGTCAGGGTTTAACTATGGCTACACCTTC
TRBJ2-3	TRBV6-4	TRBD1	many	CASSDTTGGADTQYF	TGTGCCAGCAGTGACACCACAGGGGGCGCAGATACGCAGTATTTT
TRBJ2-5	TRBV19	TRBD1	NA	CASSPGQGKYF	TGTGCCAGTAGTCCCGGACAGGGGAAGTACTTC
TRBJ2-2	TRBV11-3	TRBD1	few	CASSFDRDTGELFF	TGTGCCAGCAGCTTCGACAGGGACACCGGGGAGCTGTTTTTT
TRBJ1-5	TRBV6-1	NA	few	CASSEQAGQPQHF	TGTGCCAGCAGTGAGCAGGCAGGACAGCCCCAGCATTTT
TRBJ1-1	TRBV25-1	NA	NA	CASSENYGGAFF	TGTGCCAGCAGTGAAAACTACGGAGGGGCTTTCTTT
TRBJ1-1	TRBV30	TRBD1	NA	CAWGTAVRAFF	TGTGCCTGGGGGACAGCCGTCCGAGCTTTCTTT
TRBJ2-6	TRBV7-9	NA	NA	CASSFPGYISGANVLTF	TGTGCCAGCAGCTTCCCAGGCTATATCTCTGGGGCCAACGTCCTGACTTTC
TRBJ1-3	TRBV14	NA	NA	CASSPLQVTGNTIYF	TGTGCCAGCAGCCCTTTACAGGTGACTGGAAACACCATATATTTT
TRBJ2-7	TRBV2	NA	NA	CASSPSGDEQYF	TGTGCCAGCAGTCCTTCGGGGGACGAGCAGTACTTC